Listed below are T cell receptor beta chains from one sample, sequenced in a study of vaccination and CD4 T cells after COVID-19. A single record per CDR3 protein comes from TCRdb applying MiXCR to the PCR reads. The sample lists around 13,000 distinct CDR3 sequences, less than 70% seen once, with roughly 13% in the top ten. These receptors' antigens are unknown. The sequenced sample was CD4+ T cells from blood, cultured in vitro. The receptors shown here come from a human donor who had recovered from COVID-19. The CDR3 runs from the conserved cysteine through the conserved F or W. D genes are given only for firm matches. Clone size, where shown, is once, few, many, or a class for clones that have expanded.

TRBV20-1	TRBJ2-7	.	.	TGCAGTGCTAGGGAGACTAGTATTCACGAGCAGTACTTC	CSARETSIHEQYF
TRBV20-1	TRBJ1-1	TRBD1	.	TGCAGTGCTAGAACGGACAGGGGCTTCCTCGACACTGAAGCTTTCTTT	CSARTDRGFLDTEAFF
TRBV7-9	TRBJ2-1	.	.	TGTGCCAGCAGCGTTTACAATGAGCAGTTCTTC	CASSVYNEQFF
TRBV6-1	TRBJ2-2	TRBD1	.	TGTGCCAGCAGTGACCGACAGGGTGTCCTCACCGGGGAGCTGTTTTTT	CASSDRQGVLTGELFF
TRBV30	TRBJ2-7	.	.	TGTGCCTGGAGTGTGTGGCAGAACTACGAGCAGTACTTC	CAWSVWQNYEQYF
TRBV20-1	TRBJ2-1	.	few	TGCAGTGCTCACCGGGACTTTTTGGTGGATGAGCAGTTCTTC	CSAHRDFLVDEQFF
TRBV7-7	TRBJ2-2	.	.	TGTGCCAGCAGCCCAGCAGGCGGGACCGGGGAGCTGTTTTTT	CASSPAGGTGELFF
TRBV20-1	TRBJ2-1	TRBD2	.	TGCAGGACGGGACTAAAGGACAATGAGCAGTTCTTC	CRTGLKDNEQFF
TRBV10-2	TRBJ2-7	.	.	TGCGCCAGCAGCGACGATCTCGGGGAGCAGTACTTC	CASSDDLGEQYF
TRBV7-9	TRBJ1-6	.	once	TGTGCCAGCAGCTTCGAAGCCGATTCACCCCTCCACTTT	CASSFEADSPLHF
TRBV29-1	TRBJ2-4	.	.	TGCAGCGTCGCAAGTGGAGATAACATTCAGTACTTC	CSVASGDNIQYF